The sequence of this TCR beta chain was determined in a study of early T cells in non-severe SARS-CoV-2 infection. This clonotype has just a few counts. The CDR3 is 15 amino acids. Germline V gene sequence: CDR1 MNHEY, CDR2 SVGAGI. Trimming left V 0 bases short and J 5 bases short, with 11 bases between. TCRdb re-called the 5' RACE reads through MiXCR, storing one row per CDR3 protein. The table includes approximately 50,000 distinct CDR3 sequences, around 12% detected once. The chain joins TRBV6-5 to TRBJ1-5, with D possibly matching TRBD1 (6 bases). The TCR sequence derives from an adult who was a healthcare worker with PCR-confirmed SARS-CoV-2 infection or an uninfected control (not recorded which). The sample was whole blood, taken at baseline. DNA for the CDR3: TGTGCCAGCAGTTACTCCTGGGGGCGCGATCAGCCCCAGCATTTT. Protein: CASSYSWGRDQPQHF.